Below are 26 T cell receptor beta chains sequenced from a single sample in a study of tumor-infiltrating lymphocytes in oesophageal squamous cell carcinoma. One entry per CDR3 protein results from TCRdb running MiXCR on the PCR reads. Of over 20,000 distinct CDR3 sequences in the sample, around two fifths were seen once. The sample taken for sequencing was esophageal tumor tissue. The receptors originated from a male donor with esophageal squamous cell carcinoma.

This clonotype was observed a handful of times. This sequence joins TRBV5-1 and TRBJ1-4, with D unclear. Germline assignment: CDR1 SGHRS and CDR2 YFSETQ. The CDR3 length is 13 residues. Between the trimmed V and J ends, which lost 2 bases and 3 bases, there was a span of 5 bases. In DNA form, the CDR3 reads TGCGCCAGCAGCTTCGGGGCTAATGAAAAACTGTTTTTT. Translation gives CASSFGANEKLFF. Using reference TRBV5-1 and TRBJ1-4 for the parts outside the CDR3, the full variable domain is KAGVTQTPRYLIKTRGQQVTLSCSPISGHRSVSWYQQTPGQGLQFLFEYFSETQRNKGNFPGRFSGRQFSNSRSEMNVSTLELGDSALYLCASSFGANEKLFFGSGTQLSVL.

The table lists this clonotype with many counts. The DNA of the CDR3 is TGTGCCAGCAGTGAAAACAGCCTAGCCAAAAACATTCAGTACTTC. This sequence encodes CASSENSLAKNIQYF. The chain carries TRBV25-1 and TRBJ2-4, with D unclear. The CDR3 contains 15 residues. V lost 2 bases, J lost 0 bases, and 8 bases lay in between. Germline V gene sequence: CDR1 MGHDK, CDR2 SYGVNS.

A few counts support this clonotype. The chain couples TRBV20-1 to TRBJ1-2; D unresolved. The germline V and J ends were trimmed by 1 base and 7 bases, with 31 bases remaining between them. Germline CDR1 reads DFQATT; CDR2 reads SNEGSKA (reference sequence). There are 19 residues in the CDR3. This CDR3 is CSARGETPAPINAIIGYTF. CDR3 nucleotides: TGCAGTGCTAGAGGGGAGACACCAGCCCCAATTAACGCCATCATTGGCTACACCTTC.

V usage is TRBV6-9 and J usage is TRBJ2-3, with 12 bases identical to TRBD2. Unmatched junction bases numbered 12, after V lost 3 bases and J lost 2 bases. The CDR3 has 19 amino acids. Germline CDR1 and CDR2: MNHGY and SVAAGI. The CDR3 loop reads CASSYLLTSGRVTTDTQYF. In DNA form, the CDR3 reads TGTGCCAGCAGTTACTTGCTGACTAGCGGGAGAGTAACCACAGATACGCAGTATTTT.

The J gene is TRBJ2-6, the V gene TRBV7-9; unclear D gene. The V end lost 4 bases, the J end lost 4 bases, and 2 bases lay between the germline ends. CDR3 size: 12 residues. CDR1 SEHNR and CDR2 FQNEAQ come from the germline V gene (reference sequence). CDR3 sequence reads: CASSSGANVLTF. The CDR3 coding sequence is TGTGCCAGCAGCTCCGGGGCCAACGTCCTGACTTTC.

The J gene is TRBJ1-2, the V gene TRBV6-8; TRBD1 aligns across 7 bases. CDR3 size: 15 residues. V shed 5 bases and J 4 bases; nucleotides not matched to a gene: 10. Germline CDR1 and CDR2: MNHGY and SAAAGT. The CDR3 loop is CASSLEFGTAYGYTF. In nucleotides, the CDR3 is TGTGCCAGCAGTCTTGAGTTCGGGACAGCCTATGGCTACACCTTC.

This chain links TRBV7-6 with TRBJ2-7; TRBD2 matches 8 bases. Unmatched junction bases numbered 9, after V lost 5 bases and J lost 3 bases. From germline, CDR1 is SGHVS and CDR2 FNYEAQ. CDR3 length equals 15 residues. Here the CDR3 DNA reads TGTGCCAGCAGCCAAGGGGCGGGACTAGGCTACGAGCAGTACTTC. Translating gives CASSQGAGLGYEQYF.

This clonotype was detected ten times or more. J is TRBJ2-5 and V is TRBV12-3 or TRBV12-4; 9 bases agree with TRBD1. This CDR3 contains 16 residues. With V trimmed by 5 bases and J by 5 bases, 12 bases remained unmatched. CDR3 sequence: CASSTTRGQGPETQYF. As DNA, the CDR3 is TGTGCCAGCAGTACTACTCGGGGACAGGGACCCGAGACCCAGTACTTC.

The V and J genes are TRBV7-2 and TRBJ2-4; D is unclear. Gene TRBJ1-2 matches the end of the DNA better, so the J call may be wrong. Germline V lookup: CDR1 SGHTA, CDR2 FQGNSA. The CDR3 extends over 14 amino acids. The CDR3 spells CASSLILVNYGYTF. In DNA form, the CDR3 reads TGTGCCAGCAGCTTAATTTTAGTTAACTATGGCTACACCTTC.

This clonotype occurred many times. CDR3: CASSVAQTSGSSQGEQFF. CDR3 nucleotides: TGTGCCAGCAGCGTAGCTCAGACCAGCGGGAGCTCACAGGGGGAGCAGTTCTTC. The J gene is TRBJ2-1, the V gene TRBV9, with D possibly being TRBD2 (8 bases). Germline V gives CDR1 SGDLS, CDR2 YYNGEE. V was pared by 0 bases and J by 10 bases, with 26 bases between. CDR3 length equals 18 residues.

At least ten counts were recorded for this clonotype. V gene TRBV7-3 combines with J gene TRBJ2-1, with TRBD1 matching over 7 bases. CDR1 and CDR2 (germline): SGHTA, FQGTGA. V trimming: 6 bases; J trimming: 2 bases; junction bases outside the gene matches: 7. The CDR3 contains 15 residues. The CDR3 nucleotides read TGTGCCAGCAGTACGTGGCAGGGGGCCTACAATGAGCAGTTCTTC. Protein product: CASSTWQGAYNEQFF.

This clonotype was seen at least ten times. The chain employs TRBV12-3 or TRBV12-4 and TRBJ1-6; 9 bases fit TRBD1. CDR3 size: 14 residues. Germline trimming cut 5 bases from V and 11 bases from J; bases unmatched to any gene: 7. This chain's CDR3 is CASSGQGHSPPLHF. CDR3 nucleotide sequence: TGTGCCAGCAGTGGACAGGGGCATTCTCCACCCCTCCACTTT.

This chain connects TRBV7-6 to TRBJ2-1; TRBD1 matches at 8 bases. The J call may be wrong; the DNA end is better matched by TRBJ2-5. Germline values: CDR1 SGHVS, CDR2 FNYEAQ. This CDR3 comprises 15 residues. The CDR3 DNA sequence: TGTGCCAGCAGCTTAGGTTGGACAGGGAGAGAGACCCAGTACTTC. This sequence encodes CASSLGWTGRETQYF.

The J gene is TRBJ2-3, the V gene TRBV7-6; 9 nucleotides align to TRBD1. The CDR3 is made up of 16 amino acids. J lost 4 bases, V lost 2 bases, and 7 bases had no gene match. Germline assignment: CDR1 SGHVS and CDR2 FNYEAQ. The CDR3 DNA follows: TGTGCCAGCAGCTTAAATCGGGACAGGGCGGCAGATACGCAGTATTTT. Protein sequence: CASSLNRDRAADTQYF.

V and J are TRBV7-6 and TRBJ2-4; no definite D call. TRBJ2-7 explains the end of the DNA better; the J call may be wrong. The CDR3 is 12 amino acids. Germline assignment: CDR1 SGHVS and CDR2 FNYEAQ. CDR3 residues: CASSLMIYEQYF. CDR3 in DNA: TGTGCCAGCAGCTTAATGATCTACGAGCAGTACTTC.

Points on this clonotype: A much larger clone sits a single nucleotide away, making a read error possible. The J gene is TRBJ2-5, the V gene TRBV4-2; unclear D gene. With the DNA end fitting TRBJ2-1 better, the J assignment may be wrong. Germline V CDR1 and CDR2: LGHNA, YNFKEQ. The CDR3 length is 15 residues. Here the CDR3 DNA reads TGTGCCAGCAGCCAAGATCGGCTGATCTCCTACGAGCAGTTCTTC. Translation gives CASSQDRLISYEQFF.

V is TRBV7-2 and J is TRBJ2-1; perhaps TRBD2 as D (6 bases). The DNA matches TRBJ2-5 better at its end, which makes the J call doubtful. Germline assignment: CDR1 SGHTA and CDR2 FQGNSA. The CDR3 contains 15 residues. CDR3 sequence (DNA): TGTGCCAGCAGCTTACGGAGGGTAGGACGGGAGACCCAGTACTTC. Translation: CASSLRRVGRETQYF.

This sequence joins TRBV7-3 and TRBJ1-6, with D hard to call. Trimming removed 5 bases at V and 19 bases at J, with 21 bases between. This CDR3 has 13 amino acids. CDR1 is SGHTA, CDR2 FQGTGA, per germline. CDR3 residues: CASSPLGSYEQHF. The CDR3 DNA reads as TGTGCCAGCAGCCCCCTAGGCAGCTACGAGCAGCACTTT.

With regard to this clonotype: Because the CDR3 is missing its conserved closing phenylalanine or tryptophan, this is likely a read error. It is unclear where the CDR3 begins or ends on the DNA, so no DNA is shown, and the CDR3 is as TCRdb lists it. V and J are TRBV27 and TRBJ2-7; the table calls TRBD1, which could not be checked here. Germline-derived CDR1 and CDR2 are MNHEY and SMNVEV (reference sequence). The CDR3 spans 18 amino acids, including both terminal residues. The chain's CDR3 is CASSLDRAGGYYGYTFGS.

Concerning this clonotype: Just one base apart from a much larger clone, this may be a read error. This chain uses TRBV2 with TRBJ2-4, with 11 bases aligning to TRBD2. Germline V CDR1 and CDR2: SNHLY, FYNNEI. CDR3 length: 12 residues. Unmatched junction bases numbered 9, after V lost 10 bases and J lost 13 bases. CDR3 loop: CATAGLAEEQYF. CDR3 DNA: TGTGCCACGGCGGGACTAGCGGAGGAGCAGTACTTC.

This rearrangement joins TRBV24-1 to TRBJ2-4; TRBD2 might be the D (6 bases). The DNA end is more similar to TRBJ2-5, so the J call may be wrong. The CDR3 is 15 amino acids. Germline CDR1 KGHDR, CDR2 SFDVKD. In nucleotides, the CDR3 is TGTGCCACCAGTGATCCTGGACGGGGGCAAGAGACCCAGTACTTC. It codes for CATSDPGRGQETQYF.

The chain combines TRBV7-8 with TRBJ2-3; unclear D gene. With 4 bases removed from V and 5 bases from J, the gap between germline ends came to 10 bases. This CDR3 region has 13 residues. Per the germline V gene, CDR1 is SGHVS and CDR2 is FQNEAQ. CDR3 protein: CASSSTMGDTQYF. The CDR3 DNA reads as TGTGCCAGCAGCTCGACAATGGGAGATACGCAGTATTTT.

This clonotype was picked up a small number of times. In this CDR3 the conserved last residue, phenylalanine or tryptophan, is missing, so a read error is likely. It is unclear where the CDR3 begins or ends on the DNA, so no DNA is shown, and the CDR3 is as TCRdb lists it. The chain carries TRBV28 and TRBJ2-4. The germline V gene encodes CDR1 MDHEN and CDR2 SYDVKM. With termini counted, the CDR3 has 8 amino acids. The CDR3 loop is CASSLFVG.

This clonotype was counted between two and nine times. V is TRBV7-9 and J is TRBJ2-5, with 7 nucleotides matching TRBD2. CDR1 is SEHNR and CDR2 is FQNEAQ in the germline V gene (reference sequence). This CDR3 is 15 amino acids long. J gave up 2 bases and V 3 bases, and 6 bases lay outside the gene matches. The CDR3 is CASSFRRGSQETQYF. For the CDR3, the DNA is TGTGCCAGCAGCTTTCGGCGGGGGAGTCAAGAGACCCAGTACTTC.

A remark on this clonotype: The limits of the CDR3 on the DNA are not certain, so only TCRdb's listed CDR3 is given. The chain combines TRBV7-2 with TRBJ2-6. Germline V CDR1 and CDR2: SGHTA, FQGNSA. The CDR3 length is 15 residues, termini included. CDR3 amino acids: CASSLGVTYEQYFGF.

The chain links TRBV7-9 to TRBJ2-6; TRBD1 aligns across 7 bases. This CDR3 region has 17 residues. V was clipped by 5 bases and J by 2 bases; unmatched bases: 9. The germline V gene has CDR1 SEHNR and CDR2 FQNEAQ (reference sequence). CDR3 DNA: TGTGCCAGCAGCCACCGACAGGGTCATGCTGGGGCCAACGTCCTGACTTTC. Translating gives CASSHRQGHAGANVLTF.